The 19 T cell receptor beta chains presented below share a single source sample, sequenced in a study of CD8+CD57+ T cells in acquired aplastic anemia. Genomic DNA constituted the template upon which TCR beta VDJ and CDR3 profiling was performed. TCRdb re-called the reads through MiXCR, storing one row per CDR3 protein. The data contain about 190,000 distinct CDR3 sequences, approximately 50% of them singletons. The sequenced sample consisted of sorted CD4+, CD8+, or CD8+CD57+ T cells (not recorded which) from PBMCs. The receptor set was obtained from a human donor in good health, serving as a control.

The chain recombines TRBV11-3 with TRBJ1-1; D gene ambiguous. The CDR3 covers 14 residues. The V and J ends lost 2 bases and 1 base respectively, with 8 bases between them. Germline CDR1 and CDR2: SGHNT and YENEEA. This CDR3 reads CASSLTASNTEAFF. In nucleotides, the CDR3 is TGTGCCAGCAGCTTAACGGCGTCGAACACTGAAGCTTTCTTT.

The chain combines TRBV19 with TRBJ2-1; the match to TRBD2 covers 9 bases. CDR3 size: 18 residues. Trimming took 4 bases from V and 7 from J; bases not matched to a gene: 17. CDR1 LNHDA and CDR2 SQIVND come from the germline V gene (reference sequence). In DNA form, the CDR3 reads TGTGCCAGTAGTACAACCCAGTTGGCGGGGGGGCTAGGTAATGAGCAGTTCTTC. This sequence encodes CASSTTQLAGGLGNEQFF.

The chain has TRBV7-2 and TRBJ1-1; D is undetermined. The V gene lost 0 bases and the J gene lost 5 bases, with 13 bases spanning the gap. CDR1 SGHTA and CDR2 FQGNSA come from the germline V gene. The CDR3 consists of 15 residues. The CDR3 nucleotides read TGTGCCAGCAGCTTAGCGCAAGGTTACGGGACTGAAGCTTTCTTT. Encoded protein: CASSLAQGYGTEAFF.

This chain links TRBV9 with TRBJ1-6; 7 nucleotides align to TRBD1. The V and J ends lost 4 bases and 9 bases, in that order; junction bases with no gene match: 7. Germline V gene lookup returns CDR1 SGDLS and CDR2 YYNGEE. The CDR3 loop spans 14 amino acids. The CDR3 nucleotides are TGTGCCAGCAGCCAAGAAGCAGGGGGTTCACCCCTCCACTTT. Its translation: CASSQEAGGSPLHF.

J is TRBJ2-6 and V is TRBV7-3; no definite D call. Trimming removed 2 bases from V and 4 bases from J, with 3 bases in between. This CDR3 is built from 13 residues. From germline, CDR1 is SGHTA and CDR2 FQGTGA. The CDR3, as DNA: TGTGCCAGCAGCTTATGGGGGGCCAACGTCCTGACTTTC. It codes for CASSLWGANVLTF.

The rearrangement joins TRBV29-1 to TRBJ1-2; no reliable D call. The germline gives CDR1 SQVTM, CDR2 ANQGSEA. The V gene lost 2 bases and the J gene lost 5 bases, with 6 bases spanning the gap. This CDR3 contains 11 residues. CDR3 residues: CSVETGYGYTF. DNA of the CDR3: TGCAGCGTTGAAACGGGATATGGCTACACCTTC.

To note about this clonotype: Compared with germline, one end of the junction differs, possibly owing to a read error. The CDR3: CASSLRTGYF. CDR3 coding DNA: TGTGCCAGCAGCTTACGGACAGGCTACTTT. The chain uses TRBV5-4 and TRBJ1-6, with TRBD1 matching over 7 bases. The CDR3 spans 10 residues. CDR1 is SGHNT, CDR2 YYREEE, per germline (reference sequence).

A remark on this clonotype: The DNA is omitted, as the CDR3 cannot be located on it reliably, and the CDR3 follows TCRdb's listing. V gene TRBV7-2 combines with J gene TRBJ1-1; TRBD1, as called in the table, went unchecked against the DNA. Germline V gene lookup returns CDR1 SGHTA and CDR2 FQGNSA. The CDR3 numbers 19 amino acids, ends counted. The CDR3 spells CASSFYICSAPPPNTEAFF.

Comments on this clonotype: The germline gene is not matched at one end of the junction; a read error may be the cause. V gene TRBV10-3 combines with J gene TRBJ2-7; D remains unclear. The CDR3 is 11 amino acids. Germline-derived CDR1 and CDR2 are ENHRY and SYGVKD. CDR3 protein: CASSPLVEQYF. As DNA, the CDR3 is TGTGCCAGCAGTCCCTTGGTCGAGCAGTACTTC.

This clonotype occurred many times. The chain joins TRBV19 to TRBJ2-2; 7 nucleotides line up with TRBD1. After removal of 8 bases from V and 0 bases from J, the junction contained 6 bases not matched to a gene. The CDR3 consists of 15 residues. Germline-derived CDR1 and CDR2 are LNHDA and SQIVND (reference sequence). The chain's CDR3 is CASLAGTANTGELFF. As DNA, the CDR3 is TGTGCCAGTCTGGCCGGGACAGCGAACACCGGGGAGCTGTTTTTT. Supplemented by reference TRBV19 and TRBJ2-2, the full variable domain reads DGGITQSPKYLFRKEGQNVTLSCEQNLNHDAMYWYRQDPGQGLRLIYYSQIVNDFQKGDIAEGYSVSREKKESFPLTVTSAQKNPTAFYLCASLAGTANTGELFFGEGSRLTVL.

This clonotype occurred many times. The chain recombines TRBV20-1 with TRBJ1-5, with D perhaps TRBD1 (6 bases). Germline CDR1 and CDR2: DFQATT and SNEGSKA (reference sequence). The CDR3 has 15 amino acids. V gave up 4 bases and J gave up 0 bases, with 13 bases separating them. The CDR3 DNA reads TGCAGTGCTACCCCCGGGACAAATAGCAATCAGCCCCAGCATTTT. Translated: CSATPGTNSNQPQHF.

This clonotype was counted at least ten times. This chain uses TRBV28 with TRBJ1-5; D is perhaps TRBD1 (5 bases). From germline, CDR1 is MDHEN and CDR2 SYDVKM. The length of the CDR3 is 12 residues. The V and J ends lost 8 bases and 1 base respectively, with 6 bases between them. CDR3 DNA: TGTGCCAGCCACAGGAGCAATCAGCCCCAGCATTTT. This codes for CASHRSNQPQHF.

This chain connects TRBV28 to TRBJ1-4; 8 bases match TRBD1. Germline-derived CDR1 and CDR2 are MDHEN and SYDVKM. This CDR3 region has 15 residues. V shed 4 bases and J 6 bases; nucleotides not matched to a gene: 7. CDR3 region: CASSSPQGGDEKLFF. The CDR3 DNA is TGTGCCAGCAGTTCCCCACAGGGGGGGGATGAAAAACTGTTTTTT.

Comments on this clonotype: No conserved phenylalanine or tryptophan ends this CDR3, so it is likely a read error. The CDR3 protein is CASRIMGRLLAGGPNEQFV. The DNA of the CDR3 is TGTGCCAGCAGGATTATGGGCCGCTTACTCGCGGGGGGGCCCAATGAGCAGTTCGTC. The chain carries TRBV6-2 or TRBV6-3 and TRBJ2-1; 9 bases line up with TRBD2. J gave up 6 bases and V 6 bases, and 21 bases lay outside the gene matches. The CDR3 spans 19 residues. Germline V gene data show CDR1 as MNHEY and CDR2 as SVGEGT.

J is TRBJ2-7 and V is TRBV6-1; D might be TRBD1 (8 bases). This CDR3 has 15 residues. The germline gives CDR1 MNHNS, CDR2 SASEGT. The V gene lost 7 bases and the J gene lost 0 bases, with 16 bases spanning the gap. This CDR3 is CASTRQGRGSYEQYV. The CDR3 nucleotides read TGTGCCAGCACCCGACAGGGGAGGGGCTCCTACGAGCAGTACGTC.

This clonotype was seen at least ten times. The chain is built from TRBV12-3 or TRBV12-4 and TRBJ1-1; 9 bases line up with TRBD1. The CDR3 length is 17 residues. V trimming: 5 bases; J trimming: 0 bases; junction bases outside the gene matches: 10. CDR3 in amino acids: CASSPGTGRSLNTEAFF. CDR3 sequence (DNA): TGTGCCAGCAGTCCCGGGACAGGGAGATCGCTGAACACTGAAGCTTTCTTT.

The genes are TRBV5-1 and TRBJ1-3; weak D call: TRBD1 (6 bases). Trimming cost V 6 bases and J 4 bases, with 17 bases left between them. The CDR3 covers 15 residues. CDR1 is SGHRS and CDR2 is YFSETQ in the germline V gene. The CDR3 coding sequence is TGCGCCAGCAAGGAGGGTCGGGGGCAAGGAAACACCATATATTTT. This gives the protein CASKEGRGQGNTIYF. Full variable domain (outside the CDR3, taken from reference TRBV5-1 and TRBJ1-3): KAGVTQTPRYLIKTRGQQVTLSCSPISGHRSVSWYQQTPGQGLQFLFEYFSETQRNKGNFPGRFSGRQFSNSRSEMNVSTLELGDSALYLCASKEGRGQGNTIYFGEGSWLTVV.

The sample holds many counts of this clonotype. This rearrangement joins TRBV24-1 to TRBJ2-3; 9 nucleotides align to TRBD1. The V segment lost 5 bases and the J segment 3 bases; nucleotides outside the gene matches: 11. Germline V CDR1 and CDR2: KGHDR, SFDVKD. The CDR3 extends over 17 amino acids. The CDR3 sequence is CATSGFSRDRDTDTQYF. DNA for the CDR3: TGTGCCACCAGTGGCTTCAGCCGGGACAGGGATACAGATACGCAGTATTTT.

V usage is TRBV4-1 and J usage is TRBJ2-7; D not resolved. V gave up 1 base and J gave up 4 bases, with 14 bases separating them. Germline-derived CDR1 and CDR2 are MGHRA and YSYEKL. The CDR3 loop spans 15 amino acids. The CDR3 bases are TGCGCCAGCAGCCAAGTCTCGGGTGTCCCATACGAGCAGTACGTC. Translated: CASSQVSGVPYEQYV.